This record concerns one TCR beta chain sequence. This receptor's antigen is unknown. The sample holds no much larger clone one base away, and base qualities are not on file. These data originate in a study of cytomegalovirus exposure and HLA in healthy donors (dated by TCRdb to the late 2010s). Background on the whole study: According to an earlier analysis of 550 to 700 of the donors, some 180 million T cells yielded some 120 million unique TCR beta sequences and approximately 300 Gb of sequence data. An early release covering over 500 HLA-typed donors comprised approximately 290 gigabases of sequencing data and 85 million or so unique TCR sequences. Of the 398 genotyped donors, over 70% fell in the genetic ancestry cluster associated with self-reported Caucasian donors. The aim of the study was to test whether cataloging public T cell receptors could identify signatures of past pathogen exposure. The study profiled the T cell repertoires of about 640 subjects by immunosequencing and related them to cytomegalovirus serostatus. Along with the roughly 700-subject first cohort, a separate validation cohort of approximately 110 different subjects was used. To predict cytomegalovirus infection status, the study brought together high-throughput TCR immunosequencing, statistical association of individual TCRs with disease status, and machine learning. A later analysis re-analyzed previously published TCR beta repertoires from 666 donors and added high-resolution HLA genotyping to study TCR occurrence patterns. Rather than using new phenotypic data, the later analysis identified candidate immune exposures from TCR beta sequences and from how often those sequences occurred across donors. To decide whether each TCR beta V gene segment behaved as functional or pseudogenic, an earlier analysis of several hundred of the donors relied on high-throughput TCR beta sequencing. Donor age, sex, ethnicity and CMV serostatus were compiled alongside the repertoire data. A later genetic analysis used genome-wide SNP genotypes for about 65% of the 666 donors, treating that subset as a discovery cohort. Every repertoire in the discovery cohort had been generated on one and the same sequencing platform. HLA typing included class I and class II loci at four-digit resolution. The number of donors typed differed by locus, with roughly 620-640 for A, B, C, DRB1 and DQB1, over 500 for DQA1, 606 for DPA1, and approximately 470 for DPB1. About 5 DR-DQ haplotypes were handled as single units for association and clustering, since linkage in the cohort was strong. On average, about 200,000 unique TCR beta nucleotide sequences were sequenced per donor among some 420 genotyped donors of the cohort, with about 19% of those sequences being non-productive. On the study overall, not on this receptor specifically: It was suggested by the authors that the approach could potentially be generalized to other disease states and immunological phenotypes. In vitro tests confirmed that three of the cytomegalovirus-associated TCR beta chains recognize cytomegalovirus antigens. Compared with equally common non-associated chains, HLA-associated TCR beta chains in a later analysis were more clonally expanded and had lower generation probabilities. Most TCR sequences were seen in very few donors, while some public TCRs were found in many individuals. Roughly uniform sequencing depth across donors was assumed in presence/absence analyses, although this assumption may not hold. Some IMGT-functional V segments, including TRBV6-2 and TRBV6-3, could not be told apart with the 87-base-pair reads, so those segments were excluded. A later genetic analysis associated a missense DCLRE1C variant with V-gene and J-gene trimming of TCR beta chains, and an independent cohort replicated the association. A later genetic analysis reported fewer N-insertions in productive TCRs among donors in an Asian-associated ancestry cluster than the approximately 670-donor mean. A later analysis found that most CMV-associated TCR beta chains appeared HLA-restricted, with HLA associations seemingly driven largely by CMV exposure. In this cohort, only TCR beta chains were sequenced, and detectable features were limited by the absence of alpha or paired-chain data. Strong co-occurrence of HLA alleles, especially DR and DQ, made assigning TCR associations to individual alleles difficult. A further reported finding was that TCR beta sequences accurately predicted the HLA-A and HLA-B alleles for most subjects in the first cohort. Because HLA typing was missing for some donors at each locus, association tests included only the typed subset. A total of fewer than 200 TCR beta chains were listed by the study as associated with cytomegalovirus. For the cohort, immune exposure information was limited to CMV serostatus. Correlated functional status among segregating V segments might reflect linkage disequilibrium, but an unknown experimental factor could not be ruled out. A group of highly shared sequence variants was considered likely to be a technical artifact of the sequencing pipeline. Broadly in line with IMGT annotations, most TCR beta V segments showed up in productive rearrangements about 87% or about 30% of the time in an earlier analysis of about 500 of the donors. Cytomegalovirus status was reported to be diagnosed by the classifier with high specificity and sensitivity in both the original and validation cohorts. In a later analysis, 16,951 TCR beta sequences were associated with specific HLA alleles at a false discovery rate of 0.05. In a later analysis, several top co-occurrence clusters were reported to appear linked to parvovirus B19, influenza, CMV and Epstein-Barr virus. In a later analysis, TCR association rates were found to vary across HLA loci, with the most associated TCRs seen for DRB1 alleles and the fewest for HLA-C alleles. The earlier analysis of nearly 600 of the donors excluded roughly 16 rarely observed V segments, including chromosome 9 orphons, because counts were too low.

The receptor library was made with the immunoSEQ multiplex PCR assay. For the multiplex PCR, a mixture combining 60 forward primers for TCR Vbeta segments and 13 reverse primers for TCR Jbeta segments was used. The CDR3 region of rearranged TCR beta genes was amplified from genomic DNA with a multiplex PCR assay. The Illumina HiSeq System was used to sequence the amplified TCR beta libraries as 87-base-pair reads. Processing in the source paper ran as follows. A later analysis tallied around 80 million unique TCR beta chains across the 640 or so repertoires, and around 12 million of those chains were shared by two or more donors. To remove PCR and sequencing errors, raw reads were error-corrected and collapsed into unique sequences using a nearest-neighbor algorithm that merged closely related sequences. V, D and J gene segments were assigned by aligning CDR3 sequences to IMGT reference sequences. For a sequence to be retained, at least a six-nucleotide match to both a V gene segment and a J gene segment was required. Rearrangements were called productive when the CDR3 lacked stop codons and stayed in frame with V and J; all others were non-productive. Following IMGT convention, CDR3 was defined as the stretch from the second conserved V-encoded cysteine up to the conserved J-encoded phenylalanine. Sequences without an unambiguous match to a single V gene segment were excluded from the earlier analysis of several hundred of the donors. In an earlier analysis of several hundred of the donors, V segments were called functional above 56.7% productive rearrangements and were called segregating when the between-donor standard deviation exceeded 5%. A statistical classification framework was built for diagnosing cytomegalovirus status from the catalog of TCR beta chain sequences. In a later analysis, TCR nucleotide sequences were compared against IMGT/GENE-DB human TR gene sequences so that V and J genes could be assigned. Using the TCRdist pipeline, a later analysis assigned CDR3 sequences along with most-parsimonious VDJ recombination scenarios. In a later analysis, each TCR beta chain was defined by its CDR3 amino acid sequence together with its V-gene family, and reads lacking a unique V-gene family were excluded. A later analysis removed 550 to 700 highly shared, low-generation-probability nucleotide sequences to deal with suspected cross-contamination and a sequencing artifact. In a later analysis, a clonal expansion index was calculated for each public chain from normalized within-repertoire ranks of inferred template counts. Generation probabilities in a later analysis came from a VDJ recombination model fitted to out-of-frame rearrangements, and those results were checked against IGoR. In a later analysis, TCR-TCR, TCR-HLA and TCR-CMV co-occurrence was scored with hypergeometric tests, and a repertoire-size bias correction was applied to TCR pairs. A later analysis estimated false discovery rates by permuting HLA or CMV assignments 20 times. In a later analysis, co-occurring TCRs were grouped using DBSCAN, and TCRdist sequence similarity was added for clustering within HLA-allele-positive subsets. Repertoires with fewer than 30,000 or more than 120,000 public chains, plus five repertoires with anomalous nucleotide sharing, were excluded from co-occurrence clustering. Not all clones reach the TCRdb copy of this immuneACCESS table, which keeps in-frame sequences only. Checked studies attribute under half of the gap to unresolved V genes and leave the rest unexplained. That table gives V, J and clone size, and the DNA gave D and trimming. Within this sample are about 150,000 clones, with 60% to 85% of them counted one time only. Of the sample, 4% to 4.5% is held by the ten largest clones.

The cohort was made up of approximately 670 healthy bone marrow donors. All cohort members were sampled while nominally healthy, although unrecorded immune exposures were likely present. The donor was CMV seronegative and was included in the group of 352 seronegative cohort members. Every donor gave a peripheral blood sample, and the peripheral blood mononuclear cells from that sample were used for TCR beta sequencing. The Qiagen DNeasy Blood Extraction Kit was used to extract genomic DNA from the blood cell samples. The germline V gene (reference sequence) gives CDR1 as LNHDA and CDR2 as SQIVND. Measured from the cysteine to the phenylalanine, the CDR3 is 14 residues long. Only CDR3 DNA remains: 42 bases, in frame from the first base. The junction shows trimming of 10 bases on V and 6 bases on J, and the gene matches do not reach 13 bases of it.

The rearranged chain carries TRBV19 and TRBJ1-1; 8 of the junction bases match TRBD1. The sample consisted of PBMCs. This TCR was sampled from a woman aged 40 to 55 in good health and CMV-seronegative. CDR3 reads: CAISPRDRRAEAFF. The bases read TGTGCCATTTCACCCCGGGACAGGAGGGCTGAAGCTTTCTTT.